A single sample gave rise to the 9 T cell receptor beta chains below, sequenced in a study of cytomegalovirus exposure and HLA in healthy donors. PCR was performed using 60 Vbeta and 13 Jbeta primers. Sequencing was performed with immunoSEQ multiplex PCR; in TCRdb, only in-frame clones are kept and a portion is missing. The sample carries tens of thousands of clones, 75% to 80% recorded once. What was sequenced was PBMCs. Every receptor here comes from a female donor in good health and CMV-seronegative.

V usage is TRBV18 and J usage is TRBJ1-5, with 9 bases matching TRBD1. CDR1 and CDR2 (germline): KGHSH, LQKENI. V shed 5 bases, J shed 8 bases, and the junction held 7 bases outside the gene matches. This CDR3 has 14 residues. CDR3 sequence reads: CASSRTGDREPQHF. In nucleotides, the CDR3 is TGTGCCAGCTCAAGGACAGGGGATAGGGAGCCCCAGCATTTT.

V and J are TRBV9 and TRBJ2-3; D unclear. Trimming took off 4 bases at V and 6 bases at J, with 9 bases between the two ends. The CDR3 covers 12 residues. Germline V gene data show CDR1 as SGDLS and CDR2 as YYNGEE. The CDR3 coding sequence is TGTGCCAGCAGCCCCTTTGAGGATACGCAGTATTTT. The encoded protein is CASSPFEDTQYF.

V gene TRBV5-6 combines with J gene TRBJ2-5, with 7 bases matching TRBD1. Germline assignment: CDR1 SGHDT and CDR2 YYEEEE. The CDR3 consists of 16 residues. Unmatched junction bases numbered 11, after V lost 1 base and J lost 5 bases. Here the CDR3 reads CASSLTGVWSGETQYF. The DNA for the CDR3 is TGTGCCAGCAGCTTGACAGGGGTCTGGTCTGGGGAGACCCAGTACTTC.

The V call is TRBV5-1, the J call TRBJ2-6, with TRBD1 as a possible D gene (6 bases). V was cut by 3 bases and J by 0 bases, with 13 bases left in between. The CDR3 loop spans 17 amino acids. Germline values: CDR1 SGHRS, CDR2 YFSETQ. CDR3: CASSSYQQGSGANVLTF. Written as DNA, the CDR3 is TGCGCCAGCAGCTCCTACCAACAGGGCTCTGGGGCCAACGTCCTGACTTTC. The variable domain in full, with the rest retrieved from reference TRBV5-1 and TRBJ2-6, is KAGVTQTPRYLIKTRGQQVTLSCSPISGHRSVSWYQQTPGQGLQFLFEYFSETQRNKGNFPGRFSGRQFSNSRSEMNVSTLELGDSALYLCASSSYQQGSGANVLTFGAGSRLTVL.

The rearrangement links TRBV12-5 to TRBJ1-2, with 9 bases fitting TRBD1. CDR3 length: 16 residues. Trimming cost V 5 bases and J 2 bases; bases outside gene matches: 9. In germline, CDR1 is LGHNT, CDR2 FRNRAP. CDR3 loop: CASGDGQGLRNYGYTF. The CDR3 nucleotides are TGTGCTAGTGGTGACGGACAGGGGTTAAGGAACTATGGCTACACCTTC.

The chain uses TRBV2 and TRBJ2-2; a weak D match, TRBD1 (7 bases). There are 18 residues in the CDR3. Trimming shortened V by 5 bases and J by 3 bases, and 22 bases separated the two germline ends. Germline V gives CDR1 SNHLY, CDR2 FYNNEI. This chain's CDR3 is CASSRDRDFNLDTGELFF. The CDR3 coding sequence is TGTGCCAGCAGTCGTGACAGGGACTTTAACCTTGACACCGGGGAGCTGTTTTTT.

This clone was seen a few times. The gene calls are TRBV5-1 and TRBJ1-5, with TRBD1 matching 7 bases. This CDR3 spans 15 amino acids. In germline, CDR1 is SGHRS, CDR2 YFSETQ. With V trimmed by 1 base and J by 4 bases, 5 bases remained unmatched. In DNA form, the CDR3 reads TGCGCCAGCAGCTTGTCGGGGACAGATAATCAGCCCCAGCATTTT. Its protein product is CASSLSGTDNQPQHF.

The V gene is TRBV30, the J gene TRBJ2-3, with 10 bases that match TRBD2. This CDR3 is 14 amino acids long. Germline CDR1 GTSNPN, CDR2 SVGIG (reference sequence). Unmatched junction bases numbered 1, after V lost 0 bases and J lost 4 bases. The CDR3 DNA follows: TGTGCCTGGAGTGTAAGCGGGGGGGCAGATACGCAGTATTTT. Translation: CAWSVSGGADTQYF. The variable domain in full, with the rest retrieved from reference TRBV30 and TRBJ2-3, is SQTIHQWPATLVQPVGSPLSLECTVEGTSNPNLYWYRQAAGRGLQLLFYSVGIGQISSEVPQNLSASRPQDRQFILSSKKLLLSDSGFYLCAWSVSGGADTQYFGPGTRLTVL.

The chain employs TRBV14 and TRBJ1-6; TRBD1 is a possible D gene (6 bases). Germline V gene sequence: CDR1 SGHDN, CDR2 FVKESK. The V and J ends lost 2 bases and 6 bases respectively, with 11 bases between them. CDR3 length equals 15 residues. The CDR3 protein is CASSQLGHINSPLHF. DNA of the CDR3: TGTGCCAGCAGCCAATTGGGACATATTAATTCACCCCTCCACTTT.